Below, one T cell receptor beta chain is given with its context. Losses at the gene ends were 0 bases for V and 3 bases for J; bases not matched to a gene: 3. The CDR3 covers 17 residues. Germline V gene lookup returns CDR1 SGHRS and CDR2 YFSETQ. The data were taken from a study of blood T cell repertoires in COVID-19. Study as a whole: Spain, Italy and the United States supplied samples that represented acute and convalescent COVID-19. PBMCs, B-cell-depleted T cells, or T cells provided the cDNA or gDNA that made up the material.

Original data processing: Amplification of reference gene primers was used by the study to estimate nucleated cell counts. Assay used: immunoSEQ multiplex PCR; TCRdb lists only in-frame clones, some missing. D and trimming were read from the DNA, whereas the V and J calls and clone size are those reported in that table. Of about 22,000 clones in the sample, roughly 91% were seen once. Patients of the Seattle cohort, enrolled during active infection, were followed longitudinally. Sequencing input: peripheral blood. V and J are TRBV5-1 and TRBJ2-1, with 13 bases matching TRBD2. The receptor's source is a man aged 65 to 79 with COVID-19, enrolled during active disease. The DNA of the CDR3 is TGCGCCAGCAGCTTGGTGGGACTAGCGGGGCTCTACAATGAGCAGTTCTTC. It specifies CASSLVGLAGLYNEQFF.